This T cell receptor (beta chain) was recorded in a study of T-cell reconstitution after alpha-beta-depleted transplantation in children (dated by TCRdb to about 2016). In terms of the full investigation: Using TCR repertoire profiling, the study followed T-cell immune reconstitution in a quantitative way in children after TCRalphabeta/CD19-depleted allogeneic hematopoietic cell transplantation.

CDR1 and CDR2 (LNHDA, SQIVND) derive from the germline V gene (reference sequence). Relative to germline, V is missing 5 bases and J is missing 7 bases, with 8 bases of the junction outside any gene match. Including cysteine and phenylalanine, the CDR3 has 15 amino acids. The entry retains the CDR3 DNA only, 45 bases that are in frame from base 1. Libraries were constructed by PCR. Instrument on record: Illumina HiSeq 2500. Molecular barcoding was employed in the preparation of TCR libraries, with unique molecular identifiers being used to normalize TCRbeta repertoire quantification. The public reads were run again by TCRdb, first through fastp at Q25 and then through MiXCR, and only productive beta chains were kept. A single entry per CDR3 protein holds the most common genes and DNA from its merged rows. This sample holds more than 400,000 distinct CDR3 sequences; roughly 10% were observed only once. Roughly 15% of the sample goes to the ten largest clones.

This clonotype was observed a few times. Its antigen target is currently unknown. No much larger clonotype is one base removed from it; base qualities were not supplied. The treatment or condition label here, explained by the study, means: allogeneic hematopoietic cell transplantation with graft depleted of TCRalphabeta T cells and CD19 B cells. Transplant recipients were children who received TCRalphabeta/CD19-depleted allogeneic hematopoietic cell grafts. The paper's findings and limits, for the study overall: In some patients, high TCRbeta diversity at day 60 was attributed to recipient T cells and intrathymic progenitors that had survived conditioning. Over subsequent months, a decline in hyperexpanded clone frequencies was noted, and after one year, T-cell counts and TCRbeta diversity were mostly ascribed to newly produced T cells. The apparently early recovery of alphabetaT-cell counts about two months after transplant reportedly depended on only several hundred rapidly expanded clones that came from non-depleted graft cells.

Sequenced material: PBMCs, mostly from graft donor cells, taken 180 days after TCRalphabeta/CD19-depleted stem cell transplant. The rearranged chain carries TRBV19 and TRBJ2-1, and 10 junctional nucleotides match TRBD2. The clonotype comes from a female patient between 2 and 15 years old who had a stem cell transplant for aplastic anemia, so the T cells may come from the graft donor. The CDR3 sequence is CASSHPGLARNEQFF. The nucleotide sequence reads as follows: TGTGCCAGTAGTCACCCGGGACTAGCGAGGAATGAGCAGTTCTTC.